Listed below are T cell receptor beta chains from one sample, sequenced in a study of molecular identifiers for immune sequencing clone quantification. TCRdb called the PCR reads again in MiXCR, with one record for every CDR3 protein. The sample lists about 640,000 distinct CDR3 sequences; 20% were seen once. The sequenced sample was naive CD8+ T cells from blood, with Jurkat cell RNA spiked in. All receptors derive from a human donor in good health. Some libraries in this study had Jurkat cell RNA spiked in. Both conserved end residues are part of each CDR3. D genes are given only for firm matches. Clone sizes are given selectively: once, few, many, or a class where the clone is expanded.

NA,few,TRBJ2-5,TRBV29-1,TGCAGCGTTATCTCCGGGTTACTAGACGGGGAGACCCAGTACTTC,CSVISGLLDGETQYF
NA,few,TRBJ2-7,TRBV4-3,TGCGCCAGCAGCCAAGACCGTGCCAGAACCTACGAGCAGTACTTC,CASSQDRARTYEQYF
NA,many,TRBJ2-3,TRBV7-9,TGTGCCAGCATCCCACCTCGGGGAGGCCGGGGCACAGATACGCAGTATTTT,CASIPPRGGRGTDTQYF
TRBD2,many,TRBJ2-3,TRBV28,TGTGCCAGCAGTCCCGCACTAGCGGGAGAGAACACAGATACGCAGTATTTT,CASSPALAGENTDTQYF
NA,NA,TRBJ2-7,TRBV13,TGTGCCGGCAGCGCGGGTCTCGGACAGACCTACGAGCAGTACTTC,CAGSAGLGQTYEQYF
NA,NA,TRBJ2-2,TRBV4-3,TGCGCCAGCAGCCAAGATTCGGAAACCGGGGAGCTGTTTTTT,CASSQDSETGELFF
NA,NA,TRBJ1-2,TRBV4-3,TGCGCCAGCAGCCAAGGAAGTGAGACACACTTTAACTATGGCTACACCTTC,CASSQGSETHFNYGYTF
TRBD2,NA,TRBJ2-7,TRBV4-3,TGCGTCAGCAGCCAAGAGGTTTTAGCGGGGACCTACGGGCAGTACTTC,CVSSQEVLAGTYGQYF
TRBD2,many,TRBJ2-1,TRBV3-1,TGTGCCAGCAGCCAAGAACTAGCGGGGTACAATGAGCAGTTCTTC,CASSQELAGYNEQFF
NA,many,TRBJ1-4,TRBV7-9,TGTGCCAGCAGAAAAAATGAAAAACTGTTTTTT,CASRKNEKLFF
NA,many,TRBJ1-1,TRBV12-3/TRBV12-4,TGTGCCAGCAGCCCTACTCAGGGTTCGGACACTGAAGCTTTCTTT,CASSPTQGSDTEAFF
NA,many,TRBJ1-4,TRBV4-3,TGCGCCAGCAGCGAAACTGGGGGACGGGCAACTAATGAAAAACTGTTTTTT,CASSETGGRATNEKLFF
TRBD2,NA,TRBJ2-3,TRBV5-6,TGTGCCAGCAGCTCAGGGACTAGAGGGCTTCTGGATACGCAGTATTTT,CASSSGTRGLLDTQYF
NA,NA,TRBJ2-4,TRBV20-1,TGCAGTGCCAGAGATGCGGACTCCCTCACCAAAAACATTCAGTGCTTC,CSARDADSLTKNIQCF
TRBD2,many,TRBJ2-5,TRBV28,TGTGCCAGCACCCTTAGTAGCGGGTACCAAGAGACCCAGTACTTC,CASTLSSGYQETQYF
TRBD1,few,TRBJ2-5,TRBV24-1,TGTGCCACCAGTGATAAATTGGACAGGGGAGGAAAGACCCAGTACTTC,CATSDKLDRGGKTQYF